Presented here are 20 T cell receptor beta chains from one specimen sequenced in a study of blood T cells in healthy people across ages. The second PCR ran about 6 to 11 cycles with a sample-barcoded 5' primer and J-beta primers. Using its own MiXCR run on the 5' RACE reads, TCRdb lists one record per CDR3 protein. The sample yields 600,000 to 800,000 distinct CDR3 sequences, 21% seen once. What was sequenced was blood. The receptors were sampled from a man in his 70s in good health.

This clonotype was found a few times. The chain uses TRBV20-1 and TRBJ2-1; D might be TRBD2 (5 bases). V lost 1 base, J lost 9 bases, and 13 bases lay in between. From germline, CDR1 is DFQATT and CDR2 SNEGSKA (reference sequence). This CDR3 has 13 residues. The CDR3 sequence: CSARVPSIGEQFF. DNA of the CDR3: TGCAGTGCTAGAGTTCCTAGCATCGGTGAGCAGTTCTTC.

Only a few counts were recorded for this clonotype. This chain joins TRBV29-1 and TRBJ2-1, with D unresolved. This CDR3 is built from 13 residues. The germline V gene encodes CDR1 SQVTM and CDR2 ANQGSEA. V lost 6 bases to trimming and J lost 7 bases, with 16 bases between them. DNA of the CDR3: TGCAGCGTGCCGAAGCACCGTTGGAATGAGCAGTTCTTC. This gives the protein CSVPKHRWNEQFF.

This clonotype appeared a few times. The rearrangement links TRBV5-1 to TRBJ2-5; D assignment may be TRBD1 or TRBD2 (5 bases each). This CDR3 has 15 amino acids. The germline V gene has CDR1 SGHRS and CDR2 YFSETQ. V was pared by 0 bases and J by 2 bases, with 11 bases between. As DNA, the CDR3 is TGCGCCAGCAGCTTGGGAGGGGTCGGTCAAGAGACCCAGTACTTC. Its translation is CASSLGGVGQETQYF.

The chain is built from TRBV20-1 and TRBJ1-6; 8 nucleotides agree with TRBD1. CDR3 length: 15 residues. CDR1 is DFQATT and CDR2 is SNEGSKA in the germline V gene (reference sequence). J gave up 6 bases and V 0 bases, and 4 bases lay outside the gene matches. This CDR3 reads CSARDQGAGNSPLHF. In DNA, the CDR3 is TGCAGTGCTAGAGACCAGGGGGCGGGTAATTCACCCCTCCACTTT.

The chain couples TRBV5-1 to TRBJ2-5, with D perhaps TRBD1 or TRBD2 (5 bases each). TRBJ2-7 explains the end of the DNA better; the J call may be wrong. CDR3 length: 13 amino acids. Looked up from germline, CDR1 is SGHRS and CDR2 is YFSETQ. The CDR3 loop reads CASSEGKGYEQYF. The CDR3 region has the DNA TGCGCCAGCAGCGAGGGGAAAGGCTACGAGCAGTACTTC.

This clonotype was found a few times. The chain recombines TRBV20-1 with TRBJ1-1; D remains unclear. Germline V gives CDR1 DFQATT, CDR2 SNEGSKA (reference sequence). Trimming shortened V by 6 bases and J by 7 bases, and 15 bases separated the two germline ends. The CDR3 covers 12 residues. The CDR3: CSAKDRFYEAFF. CDR3 nucleotides: TGCAGTGCAAAGGACCGATTTTATGAAGCTTTCTTT.

This chain links TRBV30 with TRBJ2-5, with TRBD1 identical over 8 bases. The J call may be incorrect, as the DNA end agrees better with TRBJ2-7. The CDR3 spans 13 residues. Per the germline V gene, CDR1 is GTSNPN and CDR2 is SVGIG (reference sequence). This CDR3 reads CAFGQGLTYEQYF. CDR3 DNA sequence: TGTGCCTTTGGACAGGGCCTAACCTACGAGCAGTACTTC.

This clonotype has just a few counts. V gene TRBV11-2 combines with J gene TRBJ2-5; TRBD2 agrees at 11 bases. The CDR3 contains 15 residues. Trimming removed 5 bases from V and 4 bases from J; junction bases left unmatched: 6. Per germline, CDR1 SGHAT and CDR2 FQNNGV. The CDR3 reads CASSPLLAGGETQYF. CDR3 DNA: TGTGCCAGCAGCCCCCTGCTAGCGGGAGGAGAGACCCAGTACTTC.

This rearrangement joins TRBV2 to TRBJ1-4; 7 bases map to TRBD1. Germline trimming cut 3 bases from V and 10 bases from J; bases unmatched to any gene: 8. The CDR3 contains 14 residues. Germline V CDR1 and CDR2: SNHLY, FYNNEI. This CDR3 is CASSEQGGFGKLFF. DNA for the CDR3: TGTGCCAGCAGTGAGCAAGGGGGCTTCGGAAAACTGTTTTTT. The full variable domain, completed using reference TRBV2 and TRBJ1-4, is EPEVTQTPSHQVTQMGQEVILRCVPISNHLYFYWYRQILGQKVEFLVSFYNNEISEKSEIFDDQFSVERPDGSNFTLKIRSTKLEDSAMYFCASSEQGGFGKLFFGSGTQLSVL.

This clonotype was picked up a small number of times. This chain joins TRBV27 and TRBJ2-5, with TRBD2 matching 10 bases. The J call is doubtful: the DNA matches TRBJ2-1 better. From germline, CDR1 is MNHEY and CDR2 SMNVEV (reference sequence). The CDR3 loop spans 17 amino acids. CDR3 region: CASSLSVPSGSLNEQFF. CDR3 bases: TGTGCCAGCAGTTTATCTGTCCCTAGCGGGAGTTTAAATGAGCAGTTCTTC.

In its sample, this clonotype was seen a few times. The chain recombines TRBV4-1 with TRBJ2-5, with D unresolved. Germline V CDR1 and CDR2: MGHRA, YSYEKL. The CDR3 has 13 residues. Trimming shortened V by 5 bases and J by 5 bases, and 12 bases separated the two germline ends. CDR3 protein: CASSAQPRETQYF. CDR3 in DNA: TGCGCCAGCAGCGCCCAACCACGGGAGACCCAGTACTTC.

This clonotype was found a few times. The rearrangement links TRBV6-2 or TRBV6-3 to TRBJ2-1, with 11 bases lining up with TRBD2. CDR3 length equals 13 residues. Unmatched junction bases numbered 3, after V lost 7 bases and J lost 7 bases. Germline CDR1 reads MNHEY; CDR2 reads SVGEGT. CDR3 sequence reads: CASKRLAGNEQFF. The CDR3 bases are TGTGCCAGCAAACGACTAGCGGGAAATGAGCAGTTCTTC.

This clonotype was recorded many times. The J gene is TRBJ2-5, the V gene TRBV7-2; tentatively, D is TRBD1 (6 bases). Germline V gene lookup returns CDR1 SGHTA and CDR2 FQGNSA. The length of the CDR3 is 13 residues. V was pared by 5 bases and J by 5 bases, with 12 bases between. The DNA of the CDR3 is TGTGCCAGCAGCCGGGACATAGTCGAGACCCAGTACTTC. It encodes CASSRDIVETQYF.

This clonotype was found a few times. Here the CDR3 DNA reads TGTGCCAGCAGTGCCCAGACAGGCCGTCAGCCCCAGCATTTT. This codes for CASSAQTGRQPQHF. This chain uses TRBV6-2 or TRBV6-3 with TRBJ1-5; TRBD1 is a possible D gene (6 bases). V was cut by 5 bases and J by 6 bases, with 14 bases left in between. CDR3 size: 14 residues. CDR1 is MNHEY, CDR2 SVGEGT, per germline.

This clonotype showed up many times. One end of the junction is discordant with germline, which a read error may explain. The CDR3 reads CASSLGQGLYEQYF. The CDR3 coding sequence is TGTGCCAGCAGTTTAGGACAGGGACTCTACGAGCAGTACTTC. The chain employs TRBV5-1 and TRBJ2-7, with 8 bases lining up with TRBD1. CDR1 is SGHRS and CDR2 is YFSETQ in the germline V gene. The CDR3 loop spans 14 amino acids.

This clonotype appeared many times. This rearrangement joins TRBV20-1 to TRBJ2-1; 9 nucleotides match TRBD2. V dropped 6 bases and J dropped 6; count of bases not matched to a gene: 15. CDR3 length equals 16 residues. Germline CDR1 is DFQATT and CDR2 is SNEGSKA (reference sequence). The CDR3 region is CSAHHRISGSFNEQFF. The CDR3 DNA sequence: TGCAGTGCCCACCACCGCATTAGCGGGAGTTTCAATGAGCAGTTCTTC.

This clonotype was counted between two and nine times. The chain combines TRBV12-5 with TRBJ2-5; TRBD2 matches at 11 bases. Germline-derived CDR1 and CDR2 are LGHNT and FRNRAP. The trim removed 5 bases at V and 2 bases at J, leaving 4 bases unmatched. The CDR3 length is 15 residues. In nucleotides, the CDR3 is TGTGCTAGTGGTCTAGGGACTAGCGGACAAGAGACCCAGTACTTC. As protein: CASGLGTSGQETQYF.

V gene TRBV5-1 combines with J gene TRBJ2-7; 11 nucleotides align to TRBD2. The CDR3 sequence is 16 residues long. Looked up from germline, CDR1 is SGHRS and CDR2 is YFSETQ. The V and J ends lost 1 base and 4 bases, in that order; junction bases with no gene match: 7. In DNA, the CDR3 is TGCGCCAGCAGCTTGATGGCTAGCGGGAGGACTTACGAGCAGTACTTC. As protein: CASSLMASGRTYEQYF.

This clonotype has more than one count but fewer than ten. The rearrangement uses TRBV28 and TRBJ2-7; TRBD2 aligns across 7 bases. CDR1 is MDHEN, CDR2 SYDVKM, per germline. Trimming at V came to 2 bases and at J to 5 bases, leaving 12 bases not matched to a gene. The CDR3 has 16 residues. The chain's CDR3 is CASSLGLAVRVDEQYF. CDR3 DNA: TGTGCCAGCAGTTTAGGGCTAGCGGTACGTGTCGACGAGCAGTACTTC.

This clonotype was counted only a few times. This chain links TRBV12-3 or TRBV12-4 with TRBJ1-4, with D possibly TRBD1 on 5 matching bases. CDR3 size: 12 residues. V lost 6 bases and J lost 6, with 8 bases in between. CDR3 protein: CASRPGDEKLFF. In nucleotides, the CDR3 is TGTGCCAGCAGGCCGGGGGATGAAAAACTGTTTTTT.